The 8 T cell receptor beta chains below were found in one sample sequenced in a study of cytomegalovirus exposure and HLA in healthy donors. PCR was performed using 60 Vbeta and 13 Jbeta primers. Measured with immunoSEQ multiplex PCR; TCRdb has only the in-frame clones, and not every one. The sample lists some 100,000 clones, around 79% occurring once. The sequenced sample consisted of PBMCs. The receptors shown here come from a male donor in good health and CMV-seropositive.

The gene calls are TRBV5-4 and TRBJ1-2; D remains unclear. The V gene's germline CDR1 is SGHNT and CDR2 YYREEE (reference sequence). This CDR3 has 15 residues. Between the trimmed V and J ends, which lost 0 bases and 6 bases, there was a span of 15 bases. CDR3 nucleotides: TGTGCCAGCAGCTTGGAGAGCGGGTTGGCAGATGGCTACACCTTC. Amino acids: CASSLESGLADGYTF.

For the CDR3, the DNA is TGTGCCAGCAGCTTGGCAGGGGGCGCTTCCCCCCAGCATTTT. This codes for CASSLAGGASPQHF. J is TRBJ1-5 and V is TRBV5-5; 8 nucleotides agree with TRBD1. The CDR3 sequence is 14 residues long. Trimming at V came to 0 bases and at J to 10 bases, leaving 6 bases not matched to a gene. From germline, CDR1 is SGHKS and CDR2 YYEKEE (reference sequence).

Here the CDR3 reads CASSLAGTANTGELFF. The CDR3 DNA reads TGCGCCAGCAGCTTGGCTGGGACAGCTAACACCGGGGAGCTGTTTTTT. V and J are TRBV5-1 and TRBJ2-2; 7 positions agree with TRBD1. With 0 bases clipped from V and 2 bases from J, the junction kept 4 bases outside the gene matches. CDR1 and CDR2 from the germline V gene are SGHRS and YFSETQ. The CDR3 has 16 residues.

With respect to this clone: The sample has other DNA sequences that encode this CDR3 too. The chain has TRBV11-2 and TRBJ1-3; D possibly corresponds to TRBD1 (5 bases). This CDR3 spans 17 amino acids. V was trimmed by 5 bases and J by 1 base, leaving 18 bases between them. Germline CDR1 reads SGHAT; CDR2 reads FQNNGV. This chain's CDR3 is CASSDPVGGVSGNTIYF. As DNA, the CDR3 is TGTGCCAGCAGCGACCCAGTCGGGGGGGTATCTGGAAACACCATATATTTT.

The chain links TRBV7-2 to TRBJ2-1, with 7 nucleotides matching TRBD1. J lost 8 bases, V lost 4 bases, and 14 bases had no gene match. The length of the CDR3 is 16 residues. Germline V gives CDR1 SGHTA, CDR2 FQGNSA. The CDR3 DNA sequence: TGTGCCAGCAGCTCTAACAGGGGTAAATGGGTCGATGAGCAGTTCTTC. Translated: CASSSNRGKWVDEQFF.

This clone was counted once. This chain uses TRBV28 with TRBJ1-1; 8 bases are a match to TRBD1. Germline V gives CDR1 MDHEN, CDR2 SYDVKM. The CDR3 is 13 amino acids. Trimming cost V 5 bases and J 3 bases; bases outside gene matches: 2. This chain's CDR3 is CASSQGAYTEAFF. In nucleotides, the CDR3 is TGTGCCAGCAGTCAGGGGGCCTACACTGAAGCTTTCTTT.

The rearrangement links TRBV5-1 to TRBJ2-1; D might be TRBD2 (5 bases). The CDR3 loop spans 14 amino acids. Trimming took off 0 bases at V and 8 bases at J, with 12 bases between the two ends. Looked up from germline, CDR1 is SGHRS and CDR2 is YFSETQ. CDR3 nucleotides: TGCGCCAGCAGCTTGGAACGGTATAGCGATGAGCAGTTCTTC. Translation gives CASSLERYSDEQFF. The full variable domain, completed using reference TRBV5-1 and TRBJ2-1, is KAGVTQTPRYLIKTRGQQVTLSCSPISGHRSVSWYQQTPGQGLQFLFEYFSETQRNKGNFPGRFSGRQFSNSRSEMNVSTLELGDSALYLCASSLERYSDEQFFGPGTRLTVL.

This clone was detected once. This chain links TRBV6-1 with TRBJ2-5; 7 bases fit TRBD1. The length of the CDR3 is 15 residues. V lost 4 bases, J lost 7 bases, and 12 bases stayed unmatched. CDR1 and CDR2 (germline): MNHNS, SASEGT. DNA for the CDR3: TGTGCCAGCAGTGCCGAAGCCACAGGGGCGGTGACCCAGTACTTC. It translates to CASSAEATGAVTQYF.